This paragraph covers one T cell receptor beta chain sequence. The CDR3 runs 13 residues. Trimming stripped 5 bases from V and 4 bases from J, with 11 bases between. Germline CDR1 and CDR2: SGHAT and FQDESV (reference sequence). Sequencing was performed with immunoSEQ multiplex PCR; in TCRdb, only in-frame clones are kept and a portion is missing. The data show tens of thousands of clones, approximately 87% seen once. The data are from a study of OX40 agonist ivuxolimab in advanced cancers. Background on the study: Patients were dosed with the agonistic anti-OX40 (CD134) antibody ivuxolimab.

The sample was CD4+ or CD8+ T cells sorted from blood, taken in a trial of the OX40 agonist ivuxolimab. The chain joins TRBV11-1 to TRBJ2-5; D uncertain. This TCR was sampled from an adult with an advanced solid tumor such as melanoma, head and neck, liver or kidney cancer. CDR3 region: CASSPRLGETQYF. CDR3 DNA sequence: TGTGCCAGCAGCCCCCGGCTAGGAGAGACCCAGTACTTC.